This entry features one T cell receptor (beta chain) sequence. Profiling relied on immunoSEQ multiplex PCR, and the TCRdb table lists in-frame clones only, not all of them. In the table there are some 2,500,000 clones, around 92% of which are singletons. The CDR3 sequence is 13 residues long. Germline CDR1 is SQVTM and CDR2 is ANQGSEA. V gave up 7 bases and J gave up 5 bases, with 17 bases separating them. The data were obtained in a study of shared clonotypes between healthy human individuals. The sequenced sample consisted of naive CD4+ T cells from PBMCs. Subset reported: CD45RA+ positively selected. This sequence was found in a man younger than 35 in good health. Some clones in this sample may be carry-over from other donors' samples. The rearrangement joins TRBV29-1 to TRBJ1-1; D is unclear. The CDR3 coding sequence is TGCAGCGCCACCTATGAGCTGGGGACTGAAGCTTTCTTT. It encodes CSATYELGTEAFF.